The 20 T cell receptor beta chains in this list originate from one sample, sequenced in a study of shared clonotypes between healthy human individuals. Profiled with immunoSEQ multiplex PCR; TCRdb holds only in-frame clones, not every one. Altogether roughly 490,000 clones are present, 70% to 85% being singletons, with the ten largest covering about 12%. The source material was PBMCs. The receptors stem from a woman aged 40 to 55 in good health. Some clones in this sample may be carry-over from other donors' samples.

The rearrangement uses TRBV7-9 and TRBJ2-7, with 9 bases that match TRBD1. V lost 5 bases, J lost 2 bases, and 7 bases stayed unmatched. Germline lookup yields CDR1 SEHNR and CDR2 FQNEAQ (reference sequence). The CDR3 contains 15 residues. The CDR3 nucleotides read TGTGCCAGCAGCCCGGGACAGGGTACGACCTACGAGCAGTACTTC. Translating gives CASSPGQGTTYEQYF.

The rearrangement links TRBV6-4 to TRBJ2-7; D is perhaps TRBD1 (6 bases). Germline V gene lookup returns CDR1 MRHNA and CDR2 SNTAGT. The V gene lost 6 bases and the J gene lost 6 bases, with 15 bases spanning the gap. The length of the CDR3 is 13 residues. Written as DNA, the CDR3 is TGTGCCAGCAGCGCGACTGGGGGCTTCGAGCAGTACTTC. It translates to CASSATGGFEQYF.

This clone has at least ten counts. The V and J genes are TRBV28 and TRBJ2-6, with a possible D match to TRBD1 (5 bases). Germline-derived CDR1 and CDR2 are MDHEN and SYDVKM. The CDR3 consists of 13 residues. Trimming left V 8 bases short and J 0 bases short, with 5 bases between. CDR3 region: CASDSSGANVLTF. As DNA, the CDR3 is TGTGCCAGCGACAGCTCTGGGGCCAACGTCCTGACTTTC.

This clone was recorded only once. The V gene is TRBV10-1, the J gene TRBJ2-1; D might be TRBD2 (6 bases). The CDR3 sequence is 15 residues long. The V end was cut by 3 bases, the J end by 0 bases, with 9 bases between. Germline CDR1 reads WNHNN; CDR2 reads SYGVQD (reference sequence). The CDR3: CASSESGDSYNEQFF. CDR3 nucleotide sequence: TGCGCCAGCAGTGAATCGGGGGACTCCTACAATGAGCAGTTCTTC.

V gene TRBV5-1 combines with J gene TRBJ2-3; 8 nucleotides align to TRBD1. The CDR3 has 15 residues. Trimming at V came to 3 bases and at J to 2 bases, leaving 5 bases not matched to a gene. CDR1 is SGHRS and CDR2 is YFSETQ in the germline V gene. CDR3 loop: CASSWGTGYTDTQYF. CDR3 DNA sequence: TGCGCCAGCAGCTGGGGGACAGGCTACACAGATACGCAGTATTTT.

CDR3 nucleotide sequence: TGTGCCAGCAGCTTCAGGAACACTGAAGCTTTCTTT. Protein: CASSFRNTEAFF. The V and J genes are TRBV7-2 and TRBJ1-1; D remains unclear. This CDR3 is built from 12 residues. V shed 3 bases and J shed 1 base, with 3 bases lying between them. CDR1 is SGHTA, CDR2 FQGNSA, per germline.

V is TRBV7-9 and J is TRBJ2-7, with unresolved D. In germline, CDR1 is SEHNR, CDR2 FQNEAQ (reference sequence). CDR3 length equals 16 residues. Deletions cut 4 bases from V and 0 bases from J, with 16 bases between. CDR3 DNA: TGTGCCAGCAGCTCCTACGGACCCCAAATCTCCTACGAGCAGTACTTC. Its protein product is CASSSYGPQISYEQYF.

The chain carries TRBV28 and TRBJ2-5; the match to TRBD1 covers 7 bases. The V gene's germline CDR1 is MDHEN and CDR2 SYDVKM. The CDR3 covers 16 residues. Trimming at V came to 3 bases and at J to 1 base, leaving 8 bases not matched to a gene. CDR3: CASSFLGTAIQETQYF. CDR3 DNA: TGTGCCAGCAGTTTTCTAGGGACAGCGATCCAAGAGACCCAGTACTTC.

The chain combines TRBV7-9 with TRBJ2-1, with D possibly being TRBD1 (7 bases). The CDR3 is 18 residues long. V lost 3 bases to trimming and J lost 7 bases, with 25 bases between them. CDR1 SEHNR and CDR2 FQNEAQ come from the germline V gene (reference sequence). The CDR3 DNA reads TGTGCCAGCAGCTTGGGCCCCCTATGGCGTTCAGGGGGGAATGAGCAGTTCTTC. This sequence encodes CASSLGPLWRSGGNEQFF.

This chain uses TRBV9 with TRBJ1-5, with D perhaps matching TRBD1 (5 bases). The CDR3 loop spans 15 amino acids. The V end was cut by 3 bases, the J end by 9 bases, with 19 bases between. Germline CDR1 and CDR2: SGDLS and YYNGEE. The CDR3 reads CASSAGGGDSGPQHF. In DNA, the CDR3 is TGTGCCAGCAGCGCCGGTGGAGGGGACTCCGGGCCCCAGCATTTT.

The CDR3 nucleotides read TGTGCCAGCAGCGTCCAACCTAGCGGGAGAGCCTACGAGCAGTACTTC. Translation gives CASSVQPSGRAYEQYF. The chain joins TRBV9 to TRBJ2-5, with TRBD2 identical over 10 bases. The closer fit of TRBJ2-7 to the DNA end suggests the J call may be wrong. Per the germline V gene, CDR1 is SGDLS and CDR2 is YYNGEE. The CDR3 has 16 amino acids.

The chain joins TRBV6-5 to TRBJ1-3, with D uncertain. Germline CDR1 and CDR2: MNHEY and SVGAGI. The V gene lost 7 bases and the J gene lost 5 bases, with 9 bases spanning the gap. The CDR3 extends over 12 amino acids. Here the CDR3 DNA reads TGTGCCAGCAAAAACAACAGAAACACCATATATTTT. Its translation: CASKNNRNTIYF.

The V gene is TRBV18, the J gene TRBJ2-7; D perhaps matches TRBD2 (5 bases). The germline V gene encodes CDR1 KGHSH and CDR2 LQKENI. The CDR3 has 16 amino acids. V lost 1 base, J lost 2 bases, and 15 bases lay in between. CDR3 sequence: CASSPRVEGETYEQYF. Here the CDR3 DNA reads TGTGCCAGCTCACCACGCGTCGAGGGAGAGACCTACGAGCAGTACTTC. Combining the CDR3 with reference TRBV18 and TRBJ2-7 gives the whole variable domain NAGVMQNPRHLVRRRGQEARLRCSPMKGHSHVYWYRQLPEEGLKFMVYLQKENIIDESGMPKERFSAEFPKEGPSILRIQQVVRGDSAAYFCASSPRVEGETYEQYFGPGTRLTVT.

This rearrangement joins TRBV18 to TRBJ2-3, with 12 positions matching TRBD2. V lost 3 bases, J lost 7 bases, and 5 bases stayed unmatched. Looked up from germline, CDR1 is KGHSH and CDR2 is LQKENI. CDR3 length equals 15 residues. In DNA, the CDR3 is TGTGCCAGCTCACCGCCGACTAGCGGGGGATATACGCAGTATTTT. Its protein product is CASSPPTSGGYTQYF.

The chain joins TRBV2 to TRBJ2-3; 8 bases agree with TRBD1. The V and J ends lost 2 bases and 1 base, in that order; junction bases with no gene match: 2. CDR3 length: 15 residues. Germline V gene lookup returns CDR1 SNHLY and CDR2 FYNNEI. The CDR3 sequence is CASSEQGAGTDTQYF. The CDR3 coding sequence is TGTGCCAGCAGTGAACAGGGGGCCGGCACAGATACGCAGTATTTT.

The CDR3 DNA sequence: TGTGCCAGCAGTGGGACCACCGGGGAGCTGTTTTTT. Its protein is CASSGTTGELFF. The chain has TRBV2 and TRBJ2-2, with D uncertain. The CDR3 runs 12 residues. Germline V gene data show CDR1 as SNHLY and CDR2 as FYNNEI. Between the trimmed V and J ends, which lost 4 bases and 4 bases, there was a span of 4 bases.

This clone was observed a single time. The chain combines TRBV30 with TRBJ2-1, with TRBD2 matching 7 bases. The CDR3 runs to 13 residues. Germline CDR1 is GTSNPN and CDR2 is SVGIG (reference sequence). The V segment lost 4 bases and the J segment 7 bases; nucleotides outside the gene matches: 7. In DNA, the CDR3 is TGTGCCTGGAACCGGGACTATGAAAATGAGCAGTTCTTC. Protein product: CAWNRDYENEQFF.

The chain combines TRBV5-1 with TRBJ2-7; D gene unclear. V shed 6 bases and J shed 0 bases, with 13 bases lying between them. The CDR3 totals 14 residues. Germline CDR1 reads SGHRS; CDR2 reads YFSETQ. Written as DNA, the CDR3 is TGCGCCAGCACCTCGCAGGCAGACTCCTACGAGCAGTACTTC. Translating it yields CASTSQADSYEQYF.

The chain links TRBV19 to TRBJ2-4, with D perhaps TRBD1 (5 bases). The length of the CDR3 is 17 residues. V was clipped by 1 base and J by 1 base, with 14 bases between them. Germline values: CDR1 LNHDA, CDR2 SQIVND (reference sequence). CDR3 protein: CASSIVQGSLAKNIQYF. In DNA, the CDR3 is TGTGCCAGTAGTATAGTGCAGGGTTCCTTGGCCAAAAACATTCAGTACTTC.

V is TRBV27 and J is TRBJ2-7; D is unclear. The CDR3 loop spans 13 amino acids. Germline lookup yields CDR1 MNHEY and CDR2 SMNVEV (reference sequence). V was clipped by 2 bases and J by 6 bases, with 11 bases between them. CDR3 nucleotide sequence: TGTGCCAGCAGTTTAATAGACACCGCCGAGCAGTACTTC. Residues: CASSLIDTAEQYF.